Below, 15 T cell receptor beta chains from the same sample are listed, as sequenced in a study of T cells in Graves' hyperthyroidism and ophthalmopathy. Amplification yielded TCR beta CDR3 regions, with RNA transcripts as the source. HTBI primers were the set used in a first-round RT-PCR of the TCR CDR3. TCRdb recomputed calls from the multiplex PCR reads with MiXCR, one row per CDR3 protein. The sample consists of hundreds of thousands of distinct CDR3 sequences, just over 35% of them appearing once. The specimen sequenced was blood. The receptor set was obtained from a woman aged 40-49 years with Graves' hyperthyroidism.

This clonotype occurred a few times. One end of the junction does not line up with germline, which may come from a read error. The chain employs TRBV20-1 and TRBJ1-1, with a possible D match to TRBD1 (6 bases). The CDR3 extends over 14 amino acids. Germline V lookup: CDR1 DFQATT, CDR2 SNEGSKA (reference sequence). CDR3 DNA sequence: TGCAGTGCTAGAGTTGCGGGGGGCGCCGCTGAGGCTTTCTTT. Its protein is CSARVAGGAAEAFF.

The rearrangement joins TRBV12-5 to TRBJ2-7; 11 nucleotides align to TRBD2. Trimming at V came to 4 bases and at J to 7 bases, leaving 9 bases not matched to a gene. CDR1 and CDR2 (germline): LGHNT, FRNRAP. The CDR3 is 15 amino acids. The CDR3 region has the DNA TGTGCTAGTGGTTCGGGTAGCGGGGGGGCATGGGAGCAGTACTTC. Translation gives CASGSGSGGAWEQYF.

In this sample, this clonotype turned up many times. The chain's CDR3 is CASTSSAGGNYGYTF. The DNA of the CDR3 is TGTGCCAGCACCTCTTCGGCAGGTGGGAACTATGGCTACACCTTC. The chain carries TRBV6-5 and TRBJ1-2; D call uncertain. The CDR3 has 15 amino acids. The germline CDR1 and CDR2 sequences are MNHEY and SVGAGI. V was cut by 7 bases and J by 2 bases, with 17 bases left in between.

Concerning this clonotype itself: A much bigger clone sits one base away, suggesting this may be a read error. The conserved phenylalanine or tryptophan normally closing the CDR3 is absent here, so this likely arose from a read error. The DNA is omitted, as the CDR3 cannot be located on it reliably, and the CDR3 follows TCRdb's listing. V usage is TRBV12-3 or TRBV12-4 and J usage is TRBJ1-1; TRBD1 is the table's D call and was not checked against the DNA. The CDR3 numbers 12 amino acids, ends counted. The CDR3 reads CASSPGQLRTFL.

This clonotype appeared many times. The V and J genes are TRBV2 and TRBJ1-5; D not resolved. The length of the CDR3 is 12 residues. Germline CDR1 reads SNHLY; CDR2 reads FYNNEI. The V end lost 5 bases, the J end lost 9 bases, and 11 bases lay between the germline ends. The CDR3: CASSYQPRPQHF. DNA of the CDR3: TGTGCCAGCAGTTATCAGCCGCGGCCCCAGCATTTT.

The chain has TRBV25-1 and TRBJ1-4, with D hard to call. Germline values: CDR1 MGHDK, CDR2 SYGVNS. This CDR3 region has 16 residues. The ends were cut back, 3 bases at V and 8 bases at J, with 19 bases in the middle. The CDR3 region has the DNA TGTGCCAGCAGTGACCGGGCTTTCGAGGCGGGAGAAAAACTGTTTTTT. Translation: CASSDRAFEAGEKLFF. Filled out from reference TRBV25-1 and TRBJ1-4, the complete variable domain reads EADIYQTPRYLVIGTGKKITLECSQTMGHDKMYWYQQDPGMELHLIHYSYGVNSTEKGDLSSESTVSRIRTEHFPLTLESARPSHTSQYLCASSDRAFEAGEKLFFGSGTQLSVL.

This clonotype has only a few counts. The junction does not match germline at one end; this may be a read error. The chain recombines TRBV4-1 with TRBJ1-3; D not resolved. This CDR3 region has 12 residues. Germline CDR1 and CDR2: MGHRA and YSYEKL. The CDR3 spells CTSSSSGNTIYF. DNA of the CDR3: TGCACCAGCAGTTCCTCTGGAAACACCATATATTTT.

This clonotype came up many times. The gene calls are TRBV7-9 and TRBJ1-1; D possibly corresponds to TRBD1 (5 bases). CDR3 size: 14 residues. Trimming took off 5 bases at V and 1 base at J, with 11 bases between the two ends. Germline-derived CDR1 and CDR2 are SEHNR and FQNEAQ (reference sequence). CDR3 loop: CASSLQAGNTEAFF. For the CDR3, the DNA is TGTGCCAGCAGCCTACAGGCGGGGAACACTGAAGCTTTCTTT.

This clonotype has a count of ten or more. This chain uses TRBV10-3 with TRBJ2-5; 9 nucleotides agree with TRBD1. There are 13 residues in the CDR3. With 6 bases clipped from V and 4 bases from J, the junction kept 3 bases outside the gene matches. Germline-derived CDR1 and CDR2 are ENHRY and SYGVKD. The CDR3 protein is CAIRGQGSETQYF. CDR3 bases: TGTGCCATCAGGGGACAGGGATCAGAGACCCAGTACTTC.

The chain combines TRBV2 with TRBJ2-5, with 13 bases identical to TRBD2. Per germline, CDR1 SNHLY and CDR2 FYNNEI. V lost 4 bases, J lost 5 bases, and 4 bases stayed unmatched. The CDR3 is 15 amino acids. DNA for the CDR3: TGTGCCAGCAGTGCTGGACTAGCGGGGGTGGAGACCCAGTACTTC. This gives the protein CASSAGLAGVETQYF.

This CDR3 is CASSAGQGAGNTEAFF. The CDR3 coding sequence is TGTGCCAGCAGCGCGGGTCAGGGGGCAGGGAACACTGAAGCTTTCTTT. This chain links TRBV9 with TRBJ1-1; 8 bases fit TRBD1. J lost 1 base, V lost 3 bases, and 8 bases had no gene match. Germline assignment: CDR1 SGDLS and CDR2 YYNGEE. The CDR3 is 16 residues long. The full variable domain, rest sourced from reference TRBV9 and TRBJ1-1, is DSGVTQTPKHLITATGQRVTLRCSPRSGDLSVYWYQQSLDQGLQFLIQYYNGEERAKGNILERFSAQQFPDLHSELNLSSLELGDSALYFCASSAGQGAGNTEAFFGQGTRLTVV.

This clonotype was seen a single time. Just one base apart from a much larger clone, this may be a read error. This sequence joins TRBV19 and TRBJ2-7, with D possibly matching TRBD1 (5 bases). This CDR3 spans 14 amino acids. Germline V lookup: CDR1 LNHDA, CDR2 SQIVND (reference sequence). Deletions cut 4 bases from V and 1 base from J, with 11 bases between. DNA for the CDR3: TGTGCCAGTAGTACACAGGCAGGGTCCTACGAGCAGTACTTC. Translation: CASSTQAGSYEQYF.

This clonotype was picked up many times. V and J are TRBV5-4 and TRBJ1-1, with TRBD1 matching 8 bases. Germline assignment: CDR1 SGHNT and CDR2 YYREEE (reference sequence). Trimming removed 4 bases from V and 5 bases from J; junction bases left unmatched: 10. This CDR3 spans 15 amino acids. CDR3 in DNA: TGTGCCAGCAGCCTAGGACCGACAGGGGATACTGAAGCTTTCTTT. Encoded protein: CASSLGPTGDTEAFF.

This clonotype was picked up many times. This chain joins TRBV9 and TRBJ1-1; no reliable D call. This CDR3 has 15 amino acids. V was trimmed by 5 bases and J by 1 base, leaving 15 bases between them. The germline V gene has CDR1 SGDLS and CDR2 YYNGEE. The CDR3 DNA reads as TGTGCCAGCAGTCCCATCCCAGCGTCGAACACTGAAGCTTTCTTT. Protein product: CASSPIPASNTEAFF.

The sample holds many counts of this clonotype. The chain is built from TRBV20-1 and TRBJ2-5; either TRBD1 or TRBD2 may supply D (6 bases each). The CDR3 is 13 residues long. Germline V gene lookup returns CDR1 DFQATT and CDR2 SNEGSKA (reference sequence). V was cut by 5 bases and J by 5 bases, with 15 bases left in between. The CDR3 sequence is CSAPGGAEETQYF. The CDR3 coding sequence is TGCAGTGCTCCCGGGGGCGCGGAGGAGACCCAGTACTTC.